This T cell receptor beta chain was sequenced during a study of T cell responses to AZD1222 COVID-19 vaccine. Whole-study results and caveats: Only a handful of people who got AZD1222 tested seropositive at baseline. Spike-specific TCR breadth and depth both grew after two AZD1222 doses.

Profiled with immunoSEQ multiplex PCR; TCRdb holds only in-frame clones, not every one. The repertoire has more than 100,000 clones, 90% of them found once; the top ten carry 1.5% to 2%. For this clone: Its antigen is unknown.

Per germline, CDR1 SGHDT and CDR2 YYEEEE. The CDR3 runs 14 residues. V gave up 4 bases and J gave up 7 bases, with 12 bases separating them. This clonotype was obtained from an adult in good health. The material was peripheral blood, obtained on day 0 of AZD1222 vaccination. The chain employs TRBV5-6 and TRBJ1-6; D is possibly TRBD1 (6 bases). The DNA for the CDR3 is TGTGCCAGCAGCGGGACACCTCCGAATTCACCCCTCCACTTT. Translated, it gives CASSGTPPNSPLHF.